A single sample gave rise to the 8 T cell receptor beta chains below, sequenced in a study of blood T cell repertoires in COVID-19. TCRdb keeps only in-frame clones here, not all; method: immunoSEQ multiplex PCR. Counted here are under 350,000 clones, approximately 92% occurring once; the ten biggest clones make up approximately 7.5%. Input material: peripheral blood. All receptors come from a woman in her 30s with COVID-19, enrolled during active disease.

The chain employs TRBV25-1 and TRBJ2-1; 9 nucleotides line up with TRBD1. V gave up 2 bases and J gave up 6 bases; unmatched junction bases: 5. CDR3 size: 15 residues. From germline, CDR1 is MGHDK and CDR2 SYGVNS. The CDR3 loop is CASSEGGTGLNEQFF. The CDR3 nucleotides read TGTGCCAGCAGTGAAGGCGGGACAGGGCTCAATGAGCAGTTCTTC.

The CDR3: CASSLAVGGVQPQHF. CDR3 DNA sequence: TGTGCCAGCAGCTTAGCGGTAGGGGGGGTTCAGCCCCAGCATTTT. This sequence joins TRBV7-8 and TRBJ1-5, with D possibly being TRBD1 (6 bases). This CDR3 region has 15 residues. The germline V gene encodes CDR1 SGHVS and CDR2 FQNEAQ. V was clipped by 0 bases and J by 6 bases, with 12 bases between them.

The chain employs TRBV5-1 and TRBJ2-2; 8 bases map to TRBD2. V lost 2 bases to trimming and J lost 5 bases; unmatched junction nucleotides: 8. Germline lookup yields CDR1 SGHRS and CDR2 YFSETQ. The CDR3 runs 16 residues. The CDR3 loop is CASSLASGTRTGELFF. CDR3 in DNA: TGCGCCAGCAGCTTAGCTTCCGGGACTAGAACCGGGGAGCTGTTTTTT.

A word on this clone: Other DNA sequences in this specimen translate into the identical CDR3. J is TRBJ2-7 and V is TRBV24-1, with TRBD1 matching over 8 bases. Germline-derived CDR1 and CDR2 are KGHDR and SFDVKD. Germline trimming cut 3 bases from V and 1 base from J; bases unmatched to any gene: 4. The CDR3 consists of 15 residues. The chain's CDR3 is CATSDPGTGSYEQYF. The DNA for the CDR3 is TGTGCCACCAGTGATCCCGGGACAGGATCCTACGAGCAGTACTTC.

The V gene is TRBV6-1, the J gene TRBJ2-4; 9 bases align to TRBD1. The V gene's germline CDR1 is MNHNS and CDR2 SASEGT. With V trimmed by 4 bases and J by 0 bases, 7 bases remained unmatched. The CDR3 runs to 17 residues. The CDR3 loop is CASSGTGAERAKNIQYF. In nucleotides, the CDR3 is TGTGCCAGCAGTGGGACAGGGGCAGAGAGAGCCAAAAACATTCAGTACTTC.

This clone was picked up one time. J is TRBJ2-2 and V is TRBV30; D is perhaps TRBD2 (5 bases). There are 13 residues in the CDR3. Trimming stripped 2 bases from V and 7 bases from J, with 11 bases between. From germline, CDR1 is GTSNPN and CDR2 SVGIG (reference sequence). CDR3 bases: TGTGCCTGGAGTTCACTAGTAAACGGGGAGCTGTTTTTT. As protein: CAWSSLVNGELFF.

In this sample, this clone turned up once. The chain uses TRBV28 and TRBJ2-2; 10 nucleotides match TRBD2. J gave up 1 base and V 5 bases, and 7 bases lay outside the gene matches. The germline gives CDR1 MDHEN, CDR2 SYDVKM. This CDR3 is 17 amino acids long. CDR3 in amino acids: CASSPHGLAENTGELFF. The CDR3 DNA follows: TGTGCCAGCAGTCCCCATGGACTAGCGGAGAACACCGGGGAGCTGTTTTTT.

CDR3 DNA sequence: TGTGCCAGCAGCCCGGCGGGGGAAACTAATGAAAAACTGTTTTTT. Residues: CASSPAGETNEKLFF. This chain uses TRBV4-2 with TRBJ1-4, with D perhaps matching TRBD1 (5 bases). Trimming left V 4 bases short and J 1 base short, with 10 bases between. Germline V CDR1 and CDR2: LGHNA, YNFKEQ. This CDR3 has 15 residues.